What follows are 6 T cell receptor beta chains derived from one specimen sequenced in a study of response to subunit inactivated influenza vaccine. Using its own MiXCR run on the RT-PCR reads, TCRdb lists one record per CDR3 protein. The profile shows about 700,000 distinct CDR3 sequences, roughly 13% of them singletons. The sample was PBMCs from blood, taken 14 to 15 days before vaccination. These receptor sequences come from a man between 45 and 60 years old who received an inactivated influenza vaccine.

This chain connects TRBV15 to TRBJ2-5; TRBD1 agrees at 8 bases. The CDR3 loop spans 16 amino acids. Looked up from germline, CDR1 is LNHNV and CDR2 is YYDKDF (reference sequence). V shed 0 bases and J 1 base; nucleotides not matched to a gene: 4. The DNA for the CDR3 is TGTGCCACCAGCAGAGATCCACAGGGGGTCCAAGAGACCCAGTACTTC. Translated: CATSRDPQGVQETQYF.

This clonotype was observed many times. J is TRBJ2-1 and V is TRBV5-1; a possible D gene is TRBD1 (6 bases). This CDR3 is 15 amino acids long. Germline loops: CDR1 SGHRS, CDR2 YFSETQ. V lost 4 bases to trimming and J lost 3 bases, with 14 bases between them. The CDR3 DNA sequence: TGCGCCAGCAGCCCCTACGGGGACATCTACAATGAGCAGTTCTTC. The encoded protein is CASSPYGDIYNEQFF. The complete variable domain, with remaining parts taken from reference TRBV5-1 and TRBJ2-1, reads KAGVTQTPRYLIKTRGQQVTLSCSPISGHRSVSWYQQTPGQGLQFLFEYFSETQRNKGNFPGRFSGRQFSNSRSEMNVSTLELGDSALYLCASSPYGDIYNEQFFGPGTRLTVL.

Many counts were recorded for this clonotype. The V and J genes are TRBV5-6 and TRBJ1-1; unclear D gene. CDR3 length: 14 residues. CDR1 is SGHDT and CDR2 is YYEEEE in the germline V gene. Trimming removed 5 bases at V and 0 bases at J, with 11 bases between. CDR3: CASSPLGMNTEAFF. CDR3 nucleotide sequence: TGTGCCAGCAGTCCTCTGGGGATGAACACTGAAGCTTTCTTT.

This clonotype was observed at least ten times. The CDR3 spells CASSLKVFGNTEAFF. CDR3 nucleotide sequence: TGCGCCAGCAGCTTGAAGGTTTTCGGAAACACTGAAGCTTTCTTT. The V gene is TRBV5-1, the J gene TRBJ1-1; no firm D call. CDR3 length equals 15 residues. From germline, CDR1 is SGHRS and CDR2 YFSETQ. The germline V and J ends were trimmed by 1 base and 2 bases, with 12 bases remaining between them.

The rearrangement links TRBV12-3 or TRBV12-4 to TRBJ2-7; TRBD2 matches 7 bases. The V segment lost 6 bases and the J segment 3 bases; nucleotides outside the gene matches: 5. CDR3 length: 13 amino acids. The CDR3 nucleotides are TGTGCCAGCAGGAGTAGCGGGTTCTACGAGCAGTACTTC. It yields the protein CASRSSGFYEQYF.

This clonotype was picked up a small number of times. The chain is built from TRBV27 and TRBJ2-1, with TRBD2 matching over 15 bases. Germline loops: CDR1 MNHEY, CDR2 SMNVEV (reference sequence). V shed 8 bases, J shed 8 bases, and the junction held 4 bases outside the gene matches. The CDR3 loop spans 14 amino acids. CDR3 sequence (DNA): TGTGCCAGCTCCGGACTAGCGGGAGGGGATGAGCAGTTCTTC. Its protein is CASSGLAGGDEQFF.